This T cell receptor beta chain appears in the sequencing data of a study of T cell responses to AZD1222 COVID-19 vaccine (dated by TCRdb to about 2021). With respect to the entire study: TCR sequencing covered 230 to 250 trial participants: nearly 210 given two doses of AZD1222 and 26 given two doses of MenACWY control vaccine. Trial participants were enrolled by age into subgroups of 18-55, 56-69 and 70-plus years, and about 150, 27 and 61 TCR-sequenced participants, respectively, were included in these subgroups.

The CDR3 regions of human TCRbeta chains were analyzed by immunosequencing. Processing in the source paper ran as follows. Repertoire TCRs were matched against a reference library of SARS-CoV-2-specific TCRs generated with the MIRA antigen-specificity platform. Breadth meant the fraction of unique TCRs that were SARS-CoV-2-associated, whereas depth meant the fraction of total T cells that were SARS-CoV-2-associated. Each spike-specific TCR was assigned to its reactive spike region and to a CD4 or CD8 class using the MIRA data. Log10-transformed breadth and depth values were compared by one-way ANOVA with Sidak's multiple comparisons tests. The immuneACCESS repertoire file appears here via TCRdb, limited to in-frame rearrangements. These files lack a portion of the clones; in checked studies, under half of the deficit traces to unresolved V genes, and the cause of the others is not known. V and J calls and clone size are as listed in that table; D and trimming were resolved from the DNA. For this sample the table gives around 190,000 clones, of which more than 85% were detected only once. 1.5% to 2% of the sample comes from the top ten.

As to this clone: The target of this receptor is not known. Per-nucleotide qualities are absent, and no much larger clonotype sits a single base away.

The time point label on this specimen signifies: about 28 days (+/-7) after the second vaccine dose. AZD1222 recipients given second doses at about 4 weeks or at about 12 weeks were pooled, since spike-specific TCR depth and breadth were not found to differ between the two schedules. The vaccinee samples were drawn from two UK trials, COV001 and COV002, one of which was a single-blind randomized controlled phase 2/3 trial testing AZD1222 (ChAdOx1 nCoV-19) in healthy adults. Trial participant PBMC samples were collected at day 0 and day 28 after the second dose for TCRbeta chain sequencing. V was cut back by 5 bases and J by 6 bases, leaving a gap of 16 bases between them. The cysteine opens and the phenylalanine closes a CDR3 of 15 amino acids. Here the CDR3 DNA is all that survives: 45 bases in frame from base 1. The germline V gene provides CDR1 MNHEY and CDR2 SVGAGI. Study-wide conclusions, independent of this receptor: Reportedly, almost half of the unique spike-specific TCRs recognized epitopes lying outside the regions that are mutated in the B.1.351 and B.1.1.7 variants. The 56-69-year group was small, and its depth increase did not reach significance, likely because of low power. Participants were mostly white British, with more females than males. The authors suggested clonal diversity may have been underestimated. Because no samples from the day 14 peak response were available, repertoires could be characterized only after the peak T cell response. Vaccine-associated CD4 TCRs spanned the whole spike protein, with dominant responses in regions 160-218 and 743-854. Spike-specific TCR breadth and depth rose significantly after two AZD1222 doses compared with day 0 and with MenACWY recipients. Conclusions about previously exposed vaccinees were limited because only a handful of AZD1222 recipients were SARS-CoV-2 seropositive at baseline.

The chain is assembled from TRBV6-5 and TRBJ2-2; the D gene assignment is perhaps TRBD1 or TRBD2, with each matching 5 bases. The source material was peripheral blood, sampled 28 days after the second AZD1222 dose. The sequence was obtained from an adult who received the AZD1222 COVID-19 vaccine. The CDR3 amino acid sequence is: CASSKGRTSAGELFF. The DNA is TGTGCCAGCAGTAAGGGGAGAACAAGTGCCGGGGAGCTGTTTTTT.